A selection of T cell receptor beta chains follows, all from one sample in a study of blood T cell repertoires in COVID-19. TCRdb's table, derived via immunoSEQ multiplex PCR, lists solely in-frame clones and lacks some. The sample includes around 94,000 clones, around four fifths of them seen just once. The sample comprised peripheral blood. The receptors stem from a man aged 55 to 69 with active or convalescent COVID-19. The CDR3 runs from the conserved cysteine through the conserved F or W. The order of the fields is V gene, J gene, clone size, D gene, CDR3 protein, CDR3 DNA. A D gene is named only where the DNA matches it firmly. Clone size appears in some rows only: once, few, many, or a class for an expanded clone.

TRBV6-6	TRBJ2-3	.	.	CASSLSDTQYF	TGTGCCAGCAGCCTATCAGATACGCAGTATTTT
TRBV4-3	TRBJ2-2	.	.	CASSLAGTSNTGELFF	TGCGCCAGCAGCCTGGCCGGGACTTCGAACACCGGGGAGCTGTTTTTT
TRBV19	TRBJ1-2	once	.	CASSTRNYGYTF	TGTGCCAGTAGTACCAGAAACTATGGCTACACCTTC
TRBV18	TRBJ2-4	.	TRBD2	CASSPWTSGNVDIQYF	TGTGCCAGCTCACCATGGACTAGCGGGAATGTAGACATTCAGTACTTC
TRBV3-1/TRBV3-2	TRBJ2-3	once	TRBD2	CASSQVTSGSGTDTQYF	TGTGCCAGCAGCCAAGTTACTAGCGGGAGTGGCACAGATACGCAGTATTTT
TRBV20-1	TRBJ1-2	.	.	CSARDERGYTF	TGCAGTGCTAGAGATGAGAGGGGCTACACCTTC
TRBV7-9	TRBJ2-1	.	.	CASSSHDSYNEQFF	TGTGCCAGCAGCTCCCACGACAGCTACAATGAGCAGTTCTTC
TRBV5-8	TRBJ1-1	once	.	CASSLLFEDMNTEAFF	TGTGCCAGCAGCTTATTATTCGAGGACATGAACACTGAAGCTTTCTTT
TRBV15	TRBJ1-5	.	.	CATSLQGKMPQHF	TGTGCCACCAGCTTACAGGGTAAGATGCCCCAGCATTTT
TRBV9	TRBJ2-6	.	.	CASSPGGGSGANVLTF	TGTGCCAGCAGCCCAGGAGGCGGGTCTGGGGCCAACGTCCTGACTTTC
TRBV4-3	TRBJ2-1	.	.	CASSPTLAKGNEQFF	TGCGCCAGCAGCCCCACGCTAGCGAAGGGAAATGAGCAGTTCTTC
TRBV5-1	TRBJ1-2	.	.	CAVQGDHGYTF	TGCGCCGTACAGGGAGATCATGGCTACACCTTC
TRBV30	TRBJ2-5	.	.	CAWSVQGGAAQYF	TGTGCCTGGAGTGTACAAGGCGGAGCGGCCCAGTACTTC
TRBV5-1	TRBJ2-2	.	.	CASSPTPNTGELFF	TGCGCCAGCAGCCCCACACCGAACACCGGGGAGCTGTTTTTT
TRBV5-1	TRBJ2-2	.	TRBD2	CASSSGLAVANTGELFF	TGCGCCAGCAGCTCGGGACTAGCGGTCGCGAACACCGGGGAGCTGTTTTTT
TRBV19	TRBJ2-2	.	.	CASSRDSGYTGELFF	TGTGCCAGTAGTCGTGATAGCGGTTACACCGGGGAGCTGTTTTTT
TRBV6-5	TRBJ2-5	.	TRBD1	CASTGRGFGETQYF	TGTGCCAGCACGGGCAGGGGGTTTGGAGAGACCCAGTACTTC
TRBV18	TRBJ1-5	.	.	CASSPRTVRDQPQHF	TGTGCCAGCTCACCACGGACAGTCAGGGATCAGCCCCAGCATTTT
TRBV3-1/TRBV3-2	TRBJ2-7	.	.	CASSRLGAEQYF	TGTGCCAGCAGCCGCCTAGGGGCCGAGCAGTACTTC
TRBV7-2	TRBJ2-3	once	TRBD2	CASSSIAGGTDTQYF	TGTGCCAGCAGCTCCATAGCGGGAGGGACAGATACGCAGTATTTT
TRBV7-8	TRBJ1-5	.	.	CASSPQGGGRNQPQHF	TGTGCCAGCAGCCCGCAGGGAGGTGGACGCAATCAGCCCCAGCATTTT
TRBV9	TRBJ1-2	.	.	CASSVVPRAYGYTF	TGTGCCAGCAGCGTAGTTCCGCGGGCTTATGGCTACACCTTC
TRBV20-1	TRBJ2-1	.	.	CSDDRCNEQFF	TGCAGTGACGACAGGTGCAATGAGCAGTTCTTC
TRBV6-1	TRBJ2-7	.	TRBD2	CASSEAGLAGAPYEQYF	TGTGCCAGCAGTGAAGCCGGACTAGCGGGAGCCCCCTACGAGCAGTACTTC
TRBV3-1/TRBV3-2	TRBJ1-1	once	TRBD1	CASSPWSGRTGNTEAFF	TGTGCCAGCAGTCCATGGTCAGGGAGGACAGGGAACACTGAAGCTTTCTTT